The TCR beta chain under discussion was sequenced for a study of T-cell memory formation after mild COVID-19. TCR alpha and TCR beta cDNA libraries carrying sample barcodes and UMIs were produced by 5'RACE using constant-segment primers. TCRdb analysed the 5' RACE reads with MiXCR anew, one entry per CDR3 protein. The sample lists under 110,000 distinct CDR3 sequences, 15% to 20% occurring once. Trimming removed 3 bases at V and 2 bases at J, with 27 bases between. Germline CDR1 reads SGDLS; CDR2 reads YYNGEE. The CDR3 extends over 19 amino acids. Only one count was recorded for this clonotype. The antigen remains unidentified. General study results and limits: Among contracting clones, CD4+ were mainly CM/EM and CD8+ enriched in EMRA.

This receptor was identified in an adult woman who had mild COVID-19 (a few samples of this study predate the infection). Cell type and time point are not known. The source material was PBMCs or a T cell subset sorted from them (not recorded which). The V call is TRBV9, the J call TRBJ2-7; possible D gene TRBD1, 10 bases. The CDR3 nucleotides read TGTGCCAGCAGCGCACGTAGTCAGAGCGGGGGGACAGGGGCCTACGAGCAGTACTTC. Its protein product is CASSARSQSGGTGAYEQYF.